Shown below are 15 T cell receptor beta chains from a single sample sequenced in a study of blood T cell repertoires in COVID-19 (TCRdb year 2020). Library prep was done by the immunoSEQ multiplex PCR assay. TCRdb stores this immuneACCESS table with in-frame sequences only. Part of the clones is absent; in the studies checked, under half of the shortfall reflects unresolved V genes, and no reason is known for the rest. This sample holds 270,000 or so clones; approximately 77% were observed only once. The top ten hold roughly 3.1% of the sample. The sequenced material came from peripheral blood. These receptors were obtained from a woman aged 18-29 years with acute or convalescent COVID-19.

The chain couples TRBV10-3 to TRBJ2-1; 11 bases map to TRBD2. V dropped 2 bases and J dropped 10; count of bases not matched to a gene: 1. The CDR3 loop spans 13 amino acids. Germline-derived CDR1 and CDR2 are ENHRY and SYGVKD. The CDR3 region is CAISEGTSGEQFF. The DNA of the CDR3 is TGTGCCATCAGTGAGGGGACTAGCGGAGAGCAGTTCTTC.

V and J are TRBV27 and TRBJ2-1; 7 nucleotides line up with TRBD2. V dropped 4 bases and J dropped 4; count of bases not matched to a gene: 7. The CDR3 consists of 15 residues. Germline lookup yields CDR1 MNHEY and CDR2 SMNVEV (reference sequence). The CDR3 is CASSWRTSPYNEQFF. The CDR3 nucleotides read TGTGCCAGCAGTTGGCGGACTAGTCCATACAATGAGCAGTTCTTC.

The V gene is TRBV30, the J gene TRBJ2-2; 13 nucleotides agree with TRBD2. J gave up 4 bases and V 0 bases, and 11 bases lay outside the gene matches. The CDR3 consists of 19 residues. Germline V lookup: CDR1 GTSNPN, CDR2 SVGIG (reference sequence). CDR3 loop: CAWSVLRTSGSFVTGELFF. CDR3 DNA: TGTGCCTGGAGTGTACTAAGGACTAGCGGGAGCTTCGTCACCGGGGAGCTGTTTTTT.

This sequence joins TRBV30 and TRBJ1-6, with 8 bases matching TRBD1. V shed 3 bases and J 7 bases; nucleotides not matched to a gene: 5. The germline V gene has CDR1 GTSNPN and CDR2 SVGIG (reference sequence). The length of the CDR3 is 14 residues. CDR3 sequence reads: CAWRAGTGNSPLHF. The CDR3 coding sequence is TGTGCCTGGAGGGCCGGGACAGGAAATTCACCCCTCCACTTT.

V is TRBV28 and J is TRBJ2-7, with 14 bases lining up with TRBD2. This CDR3 is built from 16 residues. The germline V gene encodes CDR1 MDHEN and CDR2 SYDVKM. J was trimmed by 9 bases and V by 6 bases; bases with no gene match: 13. CDR3 protein: CASREYKTSGRGRQYF. CDR3 sequence (DNA): TGTGCCAGCAGGGAATACAAGACTAGCGGGAGGGGGAGGCAGTACTTC.

This clone was observed a few times. This chain connects TRBV6-2 or TRBV6-3 to TRBJ1-5; 10 bases line up with TRBD1. The CDR3 covers 14 residues. CDR1 is MNHEY and CDR2 is SVGEGT in the germline V gene. V was pared by 5 bases and J by 6 bases, with 4 bases of the junction left unmatched. CDR3 nucleotide sequence: TGTGCCAGCAGTACGACAGGGGGCGGTCAGCCCCAGCATTTT. Its protein is CASSTTGGGQPQHF.

The gene calls are TRBV28 and TRBJ1-5; D is unresolved. Trimming pared 5 bases from V and 0 bases from J, leaving 11 bases between. There are 15 residues in the CDR3. Germline V gene lookup returns CDR1 MDHEN and CDR2 SYDVKM. The CDR3 region is CASSKDIYSNQPQHF. CDR3 nucleotides: TGTGCCAGCAGTAAAGACATATATAGCAATCAGCCCCAGCATTTT.

V is TRBV6-5 and J is TRBJ2-3; TRBD1 is a possible D gene (6 bases). Trimming took off 6 bases at V and 4 bases at J, with 17 bases between the two ends. The CDR3 has 15 amino acids. CDR1 is MNHEY and CDR2 is SVGAGI in the germline V gene. This chain's CDR3 is CASSQAPGAADTQYF. The CDR3 nucleotides read TGTGCCAGCAGCCAAGCCCCAGGGGCCGCAGATACGCAGTATTTT.

The rearrangement links TRBV18 to TRBJ2-2, with 7 positions matching TRBD1. Germline V gene lookup returns CDR1 KGHSH and CDR2 LQKENI. The CDR3 has 15 residues. Germline trimming cut 1 base from V and 4 bases from J; bases unmatched to any gene: 3. CDR3 sequence (DNA): TGTGCCAGCTCACCACGACAGGGTGCCACCGGGGAGCTGTTTTTT. It encodes CASSPRQGATGELFF.

The rearrangement uses TRBV25-1 and TRBJ1-4, with D hard to call. V lost 6 bases and J lost 6, with 20 bases in between. The CDR3 is made up of 16 amino acids. CDR1 MGHDK and CDR2 SYGVNS come from the germline V gene. CDR3 in DNA: TGTGCCAGCAGAGTCGGAGTTGGGAGCACGGATGAAAAACTGTTTTTT. It yields the protein CASRVGVGSTDEKLFF.

This chain uses TRBV12-3 or TRBV12-4 with TRBJ1-1; D gene uncertain. Deletions cut 6 bases from V and 8 bases from J, with 10 bases between. This CDR3 has 11 amino acids. CDR3 nucleotides: TGTGCCAGCAGCGGACTAGTCGAAGCTTTCTTT. Amino acids: CASSGLVEAFF.

V usage is TRBV4-3 and J usage is TRBJ2-7, with TRBD2 matching over 9 bases. The CDR3 extends over 15 amino acids. Trimming at V came to 2 bases and at J to 1 base, leaving 3 bases not matched to a gene. Germline-derived CDR1 and CDR2 are LGHNA and YSLEER. The CDR3 DNA reads as TGCGCCAGCAGCCAACTCGCGGGAGGGTCCTACGAGCAGTACTTC. Translation: CASSQLAGGSYEQYF.

V usage is TRBV2 and J usage is TRBJ1-6; 8 bases are a match to TRBD1. The V gene end was trimmed by 7 bases and the J gene end by 5 bases; junction bases not matched to a gene: 7. The CDR3 is 15 amino acids. CDR1 and CDR2 from the germline V gene are SNHLY and FYNNEI. CDR3 protein: CASNPLTGDNSPLHF. The CDR3 DNA sequence: TGTGCCAGCAACCCCTTGACAGGGGATAATTCACCCCTCCACTTT.

This chain links TRBV6-2 or TRBV6-3 with TRBJ1-1; 9 bases map to TRBD1. CDR1 is MNHEY, CDR2 SVGEGT, per germline. The CDR3 runs 14 residues. The junction had 5 bases not matched to a gene; V was cut back by 6 bases and J by 3 bases. CDR3 in amino acids: CASSQGQGDTEAFF. The CDR3 DNA reads as TGTGCCAGCAGCCAGGGACAGGGCGACACTGAAGCTTTCTTT.

CDR3 nucleotides: TGTGCCAGTAGCCAGGGACAGGGGGGCTACGAGCAGTACTTC. This gives the protein CASSQGQGGYEQYF. The V and J genes are TRBV19 and TRBJ2-7; 11 bases map to TRBD1. This CDR3 has 14 residues. The trim removed 6 bases at V and 3 bases at J, leaving 4 bases unmatched. CDR1 and CDR2 (germline): LNHDA, SQIVND (reference sequence).